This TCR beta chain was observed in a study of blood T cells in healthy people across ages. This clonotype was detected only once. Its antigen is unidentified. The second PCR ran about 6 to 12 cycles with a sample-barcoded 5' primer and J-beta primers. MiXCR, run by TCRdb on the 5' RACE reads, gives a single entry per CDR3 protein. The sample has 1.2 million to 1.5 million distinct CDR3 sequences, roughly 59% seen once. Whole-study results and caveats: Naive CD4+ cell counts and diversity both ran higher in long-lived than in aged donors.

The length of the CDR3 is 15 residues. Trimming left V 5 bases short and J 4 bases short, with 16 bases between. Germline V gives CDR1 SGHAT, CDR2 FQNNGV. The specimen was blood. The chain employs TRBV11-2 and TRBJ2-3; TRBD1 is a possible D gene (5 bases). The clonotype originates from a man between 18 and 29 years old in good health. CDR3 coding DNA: TGTGCCAGCAGCCCTCAGGGCTTTGTGGCAGATACGCAGTATTTT. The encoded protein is CASSPQGFVADTQYF.